The TCR beta chain described here comes from a study of T cell repertoires in cytomegalovirus infection. Germline CDR1 is SGDLS and CDR2 is YYNGEE. With 4 bases clipped from V and 13 bases from J, the junction kept 18 bases outside the gene matches. The CDR3 extends over 15 amino acids. In TCRdb, the reads were re-called with MiXCR into one record per CDR3 protein. This table holds more than 500,000 distinct CDR3 sequences, 16% found once. This clonotype was obtained from a human donor in good health (CMV status not recorded). Some clones in this sample may be carry-over from other donors' samples. Sequenced: CD8+ T cells from PBMCs. The V call is TRBV9, the J call TRBJ2-7; 9 nucleotides match TRBD2. The CDR3 bases are TGTGCCAGCAGCTCCCTACAGGGGACTAGCCGGGTGCTCTACTTC. It codes for CASSSLQGTSRVLYF.